This TCR beta chain was identified during a study of OX40 agonist ivuxolimab in advanced cancers. About the study: Ivuxolimab doses were 0.01, 0.1, 0.3, 1.5, 3 or 10 mg/kg every 2 weeks. General study findings and limits: In the 0.1 to 3.0 mg/kg range, CD4+ and CD8+ blood T cells had expanded clonally by week 6. In the 0.1-3.0 mg/kg groups, partial responders showed among the lowest expansion.

Profiling relied on immunoSEQ multiplex PCR, and the TCRdb table lists in-frame clones only, not all of them. This table holds over 55,000 clones, around 83% found once. As regards this clone: Its antigen is currently unknown.

The CDR3 length is 14 residues. V lost 2 bases and J 3 bases, leaving 8 bases between the germline ends. The germline CDR1 and CDR2 sequences are MNHNY and SVGAGI (reference sequence). The clonotype comes from an adult with an advanced solid tumor such as melanoma, head and neck, liver or kidney cancer. This sequence joins TRBV6-6 and TRBJ2-1; D is tentatively TRBD1 or TRBD2 (6 bases each). The source was CD4+ or CD8+ T cells sorted from blood, collected in a trial of the OX40 agonist ivuxolimab. CDR3 loop: CASSYGGGYNEQFF. CDR3 DNA: TGTGCCAGCAGTTACGGAGGGGGCTACAATGAGCAGTTCTTC.